This is a list of T cell receptor beta chains from one sample in a study of cytomegalovirus exposure and HLA in healthy donors. Data came from immunoSEQ multiplex PCR; TCRdb stores just in-frame clones and leaves some out. The repertoire holds approximately 290,000 clones, with about 80% as singletons. Sequenced: PBMCs. These receptors were collected from a girl aged 2 to 10 in good health and CMV-seronegative. Each CDR3 is given with its conserved first and last residue. The D gene is left open where the match is weak. Rows may omit the clone size; those that give it use once, few, many or a size class.

j_call d_call clone_size v_call cdr3_nt cdr3_aa
TRBJ2-1 TRBD1 NA TRBV27 TGTGCCAGCAGTTCCGCGGACAGGGGGGCTGCTTACAATGAGCAGTTCTTC CASSSADRGAAYNEQFF
TRBJ1-6 TRBD1 NA TRBV7-2 TGTGCCAGCAGCTTACCCCAGACAGGGTTGGATTCACCCCTCCACTTT CASSLPQTGLDSPLHF
TRBJ1-3 TRBD1 NA TRBV5-1 TGCGCCAGCAGCTCGGGGGCGACAGGGGTTGGAAACACCATATATTTT CASSSGATGVGNTIYF
TRBJ1-1 TRBD1 NA TRBV6-5 TGTGCCAGCAGTTACACTACAGGGGGCACTGAAGCTTTCTTT CASSYTTGGTEAFF
TRBJ1-2 TRBD1 NA TRBV9 TGTGCCAGCAGCGTATTCGACAGGGCGAACTATGGCTACACCTTC CASSVFDRANYGYTF
TRBJ2-1 NA once TRBV11-2 TGTGCCAGCAGCTTAGATGGTCCCGGGGAGCAGTTCTTC CASSLDGPGEQFF
TRBJ1-2 TRBD1 NA TRBV2 TGTGCCAGCAGAGGGGAGAGGACAGGGAAGTACGGCTACACCTTC CASRGERTGKYGYTF
TRBJ2-1 NA NA TRBV5-6 TGTGCCAGCAGCTTGGGTAGCGAGTATGAGCAGTTCTTC CASSLGSEYEQFF
TRBJ2-5 NA NA TRBV27 TGTGCCAGCAGTGGTCGGGCCGACAGGTTGGGAGGGGAGACCCAGTACTTC CASSGRADRLGGETQYF
TRBJ2-2 TRBD2 NA TRBV5-8 TGTGCCAGCAGCTTAAACGGGGGGACCACCGGGGAGCTGTTTTTT CASSLNGGTTGELFF
TRBJ2-7 TRBD1 NA TRBV5-1 TGCGCCAGCAGCTTGTGGACCGGGACAGGGCTGGAGGGGAGGGCCTACGAGCAGTACTTC CASSLWTGTGLEGRAYEQYF
TRBJ1-5 NA few TRBV4-1 TGCGCCAGCAGCCAAGAGCGGTTGGAGAATCAGCCCCAGCATTTT CASSQERLENQPQHF
TRBJ2-1 NA NA TRBV25-1 TGTGCCAGCAGTGCGCGGGACCCCGCGTACAATGAGCAGTTCTTC CASSARDPAYNEQFF
TRBJ2-2 NA once TRBV4-1 TGCGCCAGCAGCCAAGTCCTGGGGCGACTGGAGCTGTTTTTT CASSQVLGRLELFF
TRBJ2-3 NA NA TRBV19 TGTGCCAGTAGTGTTGGGCTGGCGGATACGCAGTATTTT CASSVGLADTQYF
TRBJ1-6 TRBD1 NA TRBV7-8 TGTGCCAGCAGCTTAGGGACAGGGTTCGGGTCACCCCTCCACTTT CASSLGTGFGSPLHF
TRBJ2-7 TRBD1 NA TRBV27 TGTGCCAGCCGGGAGACAGGGGGGTTCGAGCAGTACTTC CASRETGGFEQYF
TRBJ2-1 TRBD2 few TRBV27 TGTGCCAGCAGTTCTATACCTAGCGGGAGGAATGAGCAGTTCTTC CASSSIPSGRNEQFF
TRBJ1-2 TRBD1 NA TRBV27 TGTGCCAGCAGTTTAACGACAGGGTCTCTTGGCTACACCTTC CASSLTTGSLGYTF
TRBJ1-1 NA few TRBV30 TGTGCCTGGGGGCGGGGGCAAGAAGCTTTCTTT CAWGRGQEAFF
TRBJ1-5 NA NA TRBV14 TGTGCCAGCAGCCAAGGGCTAAGGGGGCCCCAGCATTTT CASSQGLRGPQHF
TRBJ2-2 TRBD1 NA TRBV27 TGTGCCAGCAGTTTACTGGGACAGTACACCGGGGAGCTGTTTTTT CASSLLGQYTGELFF